Reported below is one T cell receptor beta chain. Its antigen is unidentified. A junction end diverges from the germline sequence, so it may reflect a read error. The sample originates from a study of cytotoxic CD8 clonotypes in ibrutinib-treated CLL. Study in general: The samples contained hundreds of thousands of productive templates on average. They also contained an average of about 100,000 productive rearrangements. Overall study findings and caveats: Different sampling times were used for sustained-remission and progressing patients.

Sequencing sought depths of 1 in 200,000 to 1 in 1 million T cells. Some clones are missing from TCRdb's copy, which holds only in-frame ones; the method was immunoSEQ multiplex PCR. The sample records 7,300 or so clones, roughly 84% being singletons. This CDR3 contains 17 residues. Germline V gives CDR1 MNHNS, CDR2 SASEGT. Genomic DNA in a quantity of approximately 1.8 micrograms was derived from cryopreserved PBMCs for TCR beta libraries. This chain links TRBV6-1 with TRBJ2-1; 8 bases agree with TRBD2. The sequences come from PBMCs, collected before ibrutinib treatment. This sequence originates from a human donor with chronic lymphocytic leukemia. The DNA for the CDR3 is TGTGCCAGCAGCGAAGCGGTTGGTCTAGCGGGCAAAAATGAGCAGTTCTTC. Translating gives CASSEAVGLAGKNEQFF.